Following are 8 T cell receptor beta chains from one sample sequenced in a study of cytomegalovirus exposure and HLA in healthy donors. The PCR had 60 Vbeta and 13 Jbeta primers. The table came from immunoSEQ multiplex PCR; TCRdb's copy has only in-frame clones and leaves some out. This sample has fewer than 150,000 clones, with 80% found just once. Sequencing was performed on PBMCs. Receptors originate from a young man in good health and CMV-seronegative.

This rearrangement joins TRBV5-4 to TRBJ1-3; 7 bases are a match to TRBD1. J gave up 0 bases and V 4 bases, and 4 bases lay outside the gene matches. Germline assignment: CDR1 SGHNT and CDR2 YYREEE (reference sequence). CDR3 size: 15 residues. The CDR3 spells CASSRRDSSGNTIYF. For the CDR3, the DNA is TGTGCCAGCAGCCGTCGGGACAGCTCTGGAAACACCATATATTTT.

This sequence joins TRBV7-9 and TRBJ2-1; tentatively, D is TRBD1 (6 bases). The germline V gene encodes CDR1 SEHNR and CDR2 FQNEAQ (reference sequence). The CDR3 consists of 15 residues. Trimming removed 0 bases at V and 8 bases at J, with 14 bases between. The CDR3 loop reads CASSLATTPGDEQFF. CDR3 in DNA: TGTGCCAGCAGCTTAGCCACCACCCCAGGGGATGAGCAGTTCTTC.

This chain joins TRBV30 and TRBJ1-2; 7 bases align to TRBD1. The CDR3 totals 14 residues. The junction had 5 bases not matched to a gene; V was cut back by 0 bases and J by 4 bases. Germline V gene sequence: CDR1 GTSNPN, CDR2 SVGIG (reference sequence). The CDR3 DNA sequence: TGTGCCTGGAGTGTACAGGGGCGACCCTATGGCTACACCTTC. It is translated as CAWSVQGRPYGYTF.

The rearrangement links TRBV10-3 to TRBJ1-1, with a possible D match to TRBD1 (6 bases). This CDR3 has 15 amino acids. Looked up from germline, CDR1 is ENHRY and CDR2 is SYGVKD. V was clipped by 0 bases and J by 5 bases, with 13 bases between them. The DNA of the CDR3 is TGTGCCATCAGTGAGTCCGGCAGGGGTGGGACTGAAGCTTTCTTT. This encodes CAISESGRGGTEAFF.

The rearrangement uses TRBV7-3 and TRBJ2-3, with 7 nucleotides matching TRBD1. The V gene end was trimmed by 4 bases and the J gene end by 1 base; junction bases not matched to a gene: 5. This CDR3 is built from 15 residues. Per the germline V gene, CDR1 is SGHTA and CDR2 is FQGTGA. CDR3 DNA: TGTGCCAGCAGCTCGCGCACAGGGGGCACAGATACGCAGTATTTT. Its translation is CASSSRTGGTDTQYF.

The V and J genes are TRBV2 and TRBJ2-7; 15 bases are shared with TRBD2. This CDR3 is built from 19 residues. V was clipped by 8 bases and J by 1 base; unmatched bases: 15. Germline V gene lookup returns CDR1 SNHLY and CDR2 FYNNEI. The CDR3 coding sequence is TGTGCCAGCTCATGGGGGCCCAGGGGACTAGCGGGGGGATCCTACGAGCAGTACTTC. Amino acids: CASSWGPRGLAGGSYEQYF. Full variable domain (outside the CDR3, taken from reference TRBV2 and TRBJ2-7): EPEVTQTPSHQVTQMGQEVILRCVPISNHLYFYWYRQILGQKVEFLVSFYNNEISEKSEIFDDQFSVERPDGSNFTLKIRSTKLEDSAMYFCASSWGPRGLAGGSYEQYFGPGTRLTVT.

This clone has a handful of counts. The chain employs TRBV4-2 and TRBJ2-7, with unresolved D. The V end lost 0 bases, the J end lost 0 bases, and 12 bases lay between the germline ends. This CDR3 spans 16 amino acids. The germline V gene encodes CDR1 LGHNA and CDR2 YNFKEQ. CDR3 residues: CASSQDPTLSSYEQYF. The CDR3 nucleotides are TGTGCCAGCAGCCAAGATCCTACGTTGAGCTCCTACGAGCAGTACTTC.

CDR3 region: CSVDAGQATGELFF. CDR3 coding DNA: TGCAGCGTTGATGCGGGTCAGGCGACCGGGGAGCTGTTTTTT. The rearrangement joins TRBV29-1 to TRBJ2-2; tentative D call: TRBD2 (5 bases). This CDR3 contains 14 residues. Germline CDR1 SQVTM, CDR2 ANQGSEA. Trimming took 3 bases from V and 5 from J, leaving 13 bases between them.